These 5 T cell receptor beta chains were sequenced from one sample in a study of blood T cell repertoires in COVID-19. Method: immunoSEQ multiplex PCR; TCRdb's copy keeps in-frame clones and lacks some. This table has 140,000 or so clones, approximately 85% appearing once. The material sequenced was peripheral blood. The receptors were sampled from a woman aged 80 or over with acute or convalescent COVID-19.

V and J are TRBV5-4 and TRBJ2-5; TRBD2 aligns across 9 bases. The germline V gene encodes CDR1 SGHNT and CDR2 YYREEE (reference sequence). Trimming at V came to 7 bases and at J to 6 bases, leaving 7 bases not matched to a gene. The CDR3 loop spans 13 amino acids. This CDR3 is CASGWTSVKTQYF. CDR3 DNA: TGTGCCAGCGGGTGGACTAGCGTTAAGACCCAGTACTTC.

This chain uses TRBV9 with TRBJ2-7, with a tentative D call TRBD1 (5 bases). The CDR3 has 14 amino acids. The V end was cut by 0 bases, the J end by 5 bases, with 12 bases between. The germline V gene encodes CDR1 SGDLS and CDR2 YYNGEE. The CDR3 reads CASSVGVGADEQYF. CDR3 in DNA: TGTGCCAGCAGCGTAGGGGTAGGGGCGGACGAGCAGTACTTC.

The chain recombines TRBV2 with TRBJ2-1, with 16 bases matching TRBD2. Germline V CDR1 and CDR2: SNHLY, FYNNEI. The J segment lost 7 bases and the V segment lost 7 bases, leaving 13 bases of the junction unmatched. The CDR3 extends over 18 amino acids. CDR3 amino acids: CASNSLGLAGGPGNEQFF. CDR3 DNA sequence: TGTGCCAGCAATTCGTTGGGACTAGCGGGGGGGCCGGGTAATGAGCAGTTCTTC.

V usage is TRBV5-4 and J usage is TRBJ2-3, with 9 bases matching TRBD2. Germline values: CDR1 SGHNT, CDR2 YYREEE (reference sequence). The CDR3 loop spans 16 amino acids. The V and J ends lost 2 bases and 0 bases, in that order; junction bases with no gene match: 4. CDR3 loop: CASSFGRGGSTDTQYF. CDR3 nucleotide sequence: TGTGCCAGCAGCTTTGGGCGGGGGGGGAGCACAGATACGCAGTATTTT.

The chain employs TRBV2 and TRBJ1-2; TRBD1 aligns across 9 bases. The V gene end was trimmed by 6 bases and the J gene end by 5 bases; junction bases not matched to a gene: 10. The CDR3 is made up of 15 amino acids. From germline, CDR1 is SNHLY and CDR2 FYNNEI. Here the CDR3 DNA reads TGTGCCAGCAGGTACCCGGGACAGGGAACTTATGGCTACACCTTC. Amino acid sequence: CASRYPGQGTYGYTF.